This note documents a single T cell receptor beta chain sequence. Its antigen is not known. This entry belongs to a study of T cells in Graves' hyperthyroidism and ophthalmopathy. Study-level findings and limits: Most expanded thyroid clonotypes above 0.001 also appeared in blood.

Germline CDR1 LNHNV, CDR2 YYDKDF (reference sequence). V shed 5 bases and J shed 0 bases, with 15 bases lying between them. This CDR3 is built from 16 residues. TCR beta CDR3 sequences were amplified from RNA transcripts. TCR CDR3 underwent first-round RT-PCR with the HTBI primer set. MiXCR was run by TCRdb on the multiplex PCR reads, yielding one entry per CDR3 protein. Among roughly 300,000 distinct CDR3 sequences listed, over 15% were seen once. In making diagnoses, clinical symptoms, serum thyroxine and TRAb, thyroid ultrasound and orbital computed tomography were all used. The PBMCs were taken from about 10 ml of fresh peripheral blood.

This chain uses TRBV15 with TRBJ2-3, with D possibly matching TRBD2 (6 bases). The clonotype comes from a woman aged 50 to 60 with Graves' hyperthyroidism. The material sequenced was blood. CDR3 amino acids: CATSFYQRASTDTQYF. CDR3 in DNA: TGTGCCACCAGCTTCTATCAGCGGGCTAGCACAGATACGCAGTATTTT.